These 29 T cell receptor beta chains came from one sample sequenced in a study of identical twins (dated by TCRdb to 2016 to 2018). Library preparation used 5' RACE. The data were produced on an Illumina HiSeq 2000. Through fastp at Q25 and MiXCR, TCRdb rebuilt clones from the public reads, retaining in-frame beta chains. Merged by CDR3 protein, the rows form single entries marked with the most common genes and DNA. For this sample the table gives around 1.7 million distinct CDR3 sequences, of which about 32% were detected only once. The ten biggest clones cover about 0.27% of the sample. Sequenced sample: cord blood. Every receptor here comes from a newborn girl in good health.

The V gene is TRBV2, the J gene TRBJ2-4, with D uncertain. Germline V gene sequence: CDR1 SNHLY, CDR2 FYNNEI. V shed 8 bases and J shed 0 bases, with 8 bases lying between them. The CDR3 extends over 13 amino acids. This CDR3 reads CASDGLAKNIQYF. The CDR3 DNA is TGTGCCAGCGACGGGCTAGCCAAAAACATTCAGTACTTC.

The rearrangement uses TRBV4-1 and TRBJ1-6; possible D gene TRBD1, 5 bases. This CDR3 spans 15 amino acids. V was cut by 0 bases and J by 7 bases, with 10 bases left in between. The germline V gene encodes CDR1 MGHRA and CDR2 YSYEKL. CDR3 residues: CASSQEGVRNSPLHF. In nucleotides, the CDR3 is TGCGCCAGCAGCCAAGAAGGGGTACGGAATTCACCCCTCCACTTT.

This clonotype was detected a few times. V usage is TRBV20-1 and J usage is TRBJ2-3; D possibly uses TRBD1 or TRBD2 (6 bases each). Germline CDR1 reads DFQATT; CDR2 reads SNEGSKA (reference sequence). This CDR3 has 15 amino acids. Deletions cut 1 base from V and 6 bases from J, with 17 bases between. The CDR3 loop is CSARVGAGYTDTQYF. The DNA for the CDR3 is TGCAGTGCTAGAGTGGGGGCGGGATACACGGATACGCAGTATTTT.

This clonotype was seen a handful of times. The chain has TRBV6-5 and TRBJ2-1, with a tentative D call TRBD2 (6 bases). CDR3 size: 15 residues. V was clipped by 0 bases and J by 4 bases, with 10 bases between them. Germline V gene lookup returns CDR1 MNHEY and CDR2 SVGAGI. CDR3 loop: CASSYSTSFYNEQFF. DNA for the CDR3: TGTGCCAGCAGTTACTCGACTAGTTTTTACAATGAGCAGTTCTTC.

CDR3 sequence: CASRQGATQYF. The CDR3 DNA follows: TGTGCCAGCAGGCAAGGAGCTACGCAGTATTTT. The chain links TRBV6-5 to TRBJ2-3, with D unresolved. Per germline, CDR1 MNHEY and CDR2 SVGAGI. This CDR3 spans 11 amino acids. V was shortened by 6 bases and J by 8 bases, with 9 bases between the two germline ends.

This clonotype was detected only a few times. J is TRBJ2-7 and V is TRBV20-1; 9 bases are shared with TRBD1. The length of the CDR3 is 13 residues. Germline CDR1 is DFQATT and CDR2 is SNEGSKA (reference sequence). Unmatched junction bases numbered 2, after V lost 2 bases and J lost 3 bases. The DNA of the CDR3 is TGCAGTGCTAGATCGGGACAGGGCTACGAGCAGTACTTC. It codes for CSARSGQGYEQYF.

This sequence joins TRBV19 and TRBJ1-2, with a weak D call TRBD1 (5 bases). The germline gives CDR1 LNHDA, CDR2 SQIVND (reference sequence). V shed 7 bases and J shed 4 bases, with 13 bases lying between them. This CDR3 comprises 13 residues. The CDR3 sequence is CASNDSPSYGYTF. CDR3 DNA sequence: TGTGCCAGTAATGACAGTCCCTCCTATGGCTACACCTTC.

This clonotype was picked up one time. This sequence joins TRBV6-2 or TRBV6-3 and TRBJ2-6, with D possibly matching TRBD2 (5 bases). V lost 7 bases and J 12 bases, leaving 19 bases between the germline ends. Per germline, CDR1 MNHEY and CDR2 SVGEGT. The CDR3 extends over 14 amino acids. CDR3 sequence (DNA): TGTGCCAGCACCATTCCCGGGGTACCCCCCGTCCTGACTTTC. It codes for CASTIPGVPPVLTF.

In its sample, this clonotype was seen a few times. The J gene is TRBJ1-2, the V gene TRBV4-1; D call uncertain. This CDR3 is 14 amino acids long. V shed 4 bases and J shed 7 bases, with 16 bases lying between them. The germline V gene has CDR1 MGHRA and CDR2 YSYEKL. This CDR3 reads CASSLIPLGRGYTF. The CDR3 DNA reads TGCGCCAGCAGCCTGATCCCACTCGGGCGTGGCTACACCTTC.

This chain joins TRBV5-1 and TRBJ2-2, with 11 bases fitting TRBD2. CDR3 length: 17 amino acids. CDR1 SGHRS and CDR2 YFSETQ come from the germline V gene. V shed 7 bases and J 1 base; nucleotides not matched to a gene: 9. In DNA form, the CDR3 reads TGCGCCAGCGGATTACTTAGCGGGGGGGAGAACACCGGGGAGCTGTTTTTT. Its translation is CASGLLSGGENTGELFF. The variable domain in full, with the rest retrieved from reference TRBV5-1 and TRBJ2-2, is KAGVTQTPRYLIKTRGQQVTLSCSPISGHRSVSWYQQTPGQGLQFLFEYFSETQRNKGNFPGRFSGRQFSNSRSEMNVSTLELGDSALYLCASGLLSGGENTGELFFGEGSRLTVL.

DNA of the CDR3: TGTGCCAGCAGTCAACGGACAGCGAACACCGGGGAGCTGTTTTTT. As protein: CASSQRTANTGELFF. V is TRBV12-3 or TRBV12-4 and J is TRBJ2-2, with D maybe TRBD1 (6 bases). The CDR3 has 15 amino acids. V was pared by 5 bases and J by 0 bases, with 10 bases between.

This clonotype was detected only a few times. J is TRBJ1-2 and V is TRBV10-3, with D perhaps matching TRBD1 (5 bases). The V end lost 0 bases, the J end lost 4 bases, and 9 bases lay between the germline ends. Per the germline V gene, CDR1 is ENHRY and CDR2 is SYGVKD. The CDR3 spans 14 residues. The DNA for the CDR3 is TGTGCCATCAGTGAGTCGTACGGGGGCTATGGCTACACCTTC. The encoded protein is CAISESYGGYGYTF.

The CDR3 DNA follows: TGTGCCACATCTTACGGGGGACCCACCGGGGAGCTGTTTTTT. Its protein is CATSYGGPTGELFF. The chain has TRBV10-3 and TRBJ2-2; TRBD2 might be the D (6 bases). The CDR3 is made up of 14 amino acids. Germline CDR1 and CDR2: ENHRY and SYGVKD. V lost 10 bases to trimming and J lost 4 bases, with 16 bases between them.

The CDR3 spells CASSLASGRGLTDTQYF. The CDR3 DNA sequence: TGTGCCAGCAGCTTGGCGAGCGGGAGGGGTCTCACAGATACGCAGTATTTT. The V gene is TRBV7-6, the J gene TRBJ2-3; 10 positions agree with TRBD2. J was trimmed by 2 bases and V by 3 bases; bases with no gene match: 8. This CDR3 has 17 amino acids. The germline CDR1 and CDR2 sequences are SGHVS and FNYEAQ.

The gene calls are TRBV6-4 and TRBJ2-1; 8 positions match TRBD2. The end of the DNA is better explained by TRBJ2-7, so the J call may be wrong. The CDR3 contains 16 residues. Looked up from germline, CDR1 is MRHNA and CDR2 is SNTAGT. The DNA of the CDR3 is TGTGCCAGCAGCCCACAGTGGACTAGCTCCTACAATGAGCAGTACTTC. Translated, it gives CASSPQWTSSYNEQYF.

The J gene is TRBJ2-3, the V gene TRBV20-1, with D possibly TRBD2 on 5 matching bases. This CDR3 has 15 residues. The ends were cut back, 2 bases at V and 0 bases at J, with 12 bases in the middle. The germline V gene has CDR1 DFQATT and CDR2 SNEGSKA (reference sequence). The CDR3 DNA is TGCAGTGCTAGATCTAGCCTACGAAGCACAGATACGCAGTATTTT. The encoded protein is CSARSSLRSTDTQYF.

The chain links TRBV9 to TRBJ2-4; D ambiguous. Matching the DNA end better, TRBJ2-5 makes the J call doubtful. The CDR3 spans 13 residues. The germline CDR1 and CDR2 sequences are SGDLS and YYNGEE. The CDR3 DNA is TGTGCCAGCAGCGTCCTTCCCGAAGAGACCCAGTACTTC. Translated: CASSVLPEETQYF.

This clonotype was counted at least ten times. The CDR3 nucleotides are TGTGCCAGCAGTCCGGGACAGGGTTACTATGGCTACACCTTC. Protein sequence: CASSPGQGYYGYTF. The chain has TRBV11-2 and TRBJ1-2, with TRBD1 identical over 9 bases. J lost 3 bases, V lost 6 bases, and 5 bases had no gene match. The CDR3 runs to 14 residues. Germline values: CDR1 SGHAT, CDR2 FQNNGV.

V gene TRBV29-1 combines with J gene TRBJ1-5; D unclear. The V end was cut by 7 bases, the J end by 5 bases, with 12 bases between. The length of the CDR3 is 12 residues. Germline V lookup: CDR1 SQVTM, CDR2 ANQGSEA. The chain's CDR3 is CSAAAGDQPQHF. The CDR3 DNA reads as TGCAGCGCTGCAGCCGGGGATCAGCCCCAGCATTTT.

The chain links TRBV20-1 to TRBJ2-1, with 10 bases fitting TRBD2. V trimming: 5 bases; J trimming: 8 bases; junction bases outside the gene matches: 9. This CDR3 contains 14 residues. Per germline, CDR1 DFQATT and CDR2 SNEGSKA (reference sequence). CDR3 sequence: CSAPSGTSEDEQFF. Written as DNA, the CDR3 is TGCAGTGCTCCCTCCGGGACTAGCGAAGATGAGCAGTTCTTC.

CDR3 DNA sequence: TGCGCCAGCAGCCAAGGACTAGCGGGCCCTAGCCCCTACAATGAGCAGTTCTTC. Its protein product is CASSQGLAGPSPYNEQFF. This chain links TRBV4-1 with TRBJ2-1; 10 bases are a match to TRBD2. Trimming took 1 base from V and 2 from J; bases not matched to a gene: 8. This CDR3 is 18 amino acids long. Germline assignment: CDR1 MGHRA and CDR2 YSYEKL.

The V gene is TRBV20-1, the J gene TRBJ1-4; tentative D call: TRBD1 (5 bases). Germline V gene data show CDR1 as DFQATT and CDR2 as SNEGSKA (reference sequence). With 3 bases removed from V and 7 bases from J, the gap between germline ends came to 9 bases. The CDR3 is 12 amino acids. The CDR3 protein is CSASGGVEKLFF. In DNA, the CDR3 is TGCAGTGCTAGTGGGGGGGTTGAAAAACTGTTTTTT.

CDR3 region: CASSESGRSNNEQYF. CDR3 DNA: TGCGCCAGCAGCGAGAGCGGGAGGAGCAACAATGAGCAGTACTTC. The chain has TRBV5-1 and TRBJ2-5, with 9 bases that match TRBD2. The CDR3 spans 15 residues. The trim removed 4 bases at V and 11 bases at J, leaving 15 bases unmatched. Germline loops: CDR1 SGHRS, CDR2 YFSETQ.

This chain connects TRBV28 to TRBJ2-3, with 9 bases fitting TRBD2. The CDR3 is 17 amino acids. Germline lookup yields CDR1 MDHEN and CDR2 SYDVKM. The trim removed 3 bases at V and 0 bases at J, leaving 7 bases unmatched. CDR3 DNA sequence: TGTGCCAGCAGTTTGCTGGCTAGCGGGGCTAGCACAGATACGCAGTATTTT. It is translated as CASSLLASGASTDTQYF.

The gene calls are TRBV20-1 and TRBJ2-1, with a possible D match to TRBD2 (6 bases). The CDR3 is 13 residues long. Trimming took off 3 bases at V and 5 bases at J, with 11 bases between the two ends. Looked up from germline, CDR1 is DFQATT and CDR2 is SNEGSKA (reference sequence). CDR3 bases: TGCAGTGCTAGCGGGAGTGGAGACAATGAGCAGTTCTTC. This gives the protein CSASGSGDNEQFF.

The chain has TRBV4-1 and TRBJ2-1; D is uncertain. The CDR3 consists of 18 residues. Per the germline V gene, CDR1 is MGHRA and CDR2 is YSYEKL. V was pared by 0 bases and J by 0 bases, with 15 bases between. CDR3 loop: CASSQDSGRPSSYNEQFF. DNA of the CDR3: TGCGCCAGCAGCCAAGATAGTGGCAGGCCAAGCTCCTACAATGAGCAGTTCTTC.

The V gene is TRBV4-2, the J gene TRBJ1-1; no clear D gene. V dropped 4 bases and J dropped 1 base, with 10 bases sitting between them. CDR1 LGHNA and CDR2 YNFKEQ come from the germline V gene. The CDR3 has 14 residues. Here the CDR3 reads CASSRGWENTEAFF. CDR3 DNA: TGTGCCAGCAGCCGCGGGTGGGAGAACACTGAAGCTTTCTTT.

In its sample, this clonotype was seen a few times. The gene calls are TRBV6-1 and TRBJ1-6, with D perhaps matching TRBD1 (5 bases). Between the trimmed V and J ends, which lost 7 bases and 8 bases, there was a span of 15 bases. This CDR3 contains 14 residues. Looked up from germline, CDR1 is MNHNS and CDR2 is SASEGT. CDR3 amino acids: CASTERGGDSPLHF. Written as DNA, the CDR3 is TGTGCCAGCACCGAACGGGGGGGAGATTCACCCCTCCACTTT.

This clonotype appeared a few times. CDR3 DNA: TGCGCCAGCAGCTCGCGCCCGGACTCATTTTACGAGCAGTACTTC. This sequence encodes CASSSRPDSFYEQYF. The chain carries TRBV5-1 and TRBJ2-7, with D perhaps TRBD2 (5 bases). V was trimmed by 3 bases and J by 4 bases, leaving 17 bases between them. In germline, CDR1 is SGHRS, CDR2 YFSETQ. The CDR3 is 15 amino acids.